One sample yielded the 21 T cell receptor beta chains listed below, sequenced in a study of CD8 T cells in Susac syndrome (dated by TCRdb to between 2017 and 2020). The library was generated by the immunoSEQ multiplex PCR assay. RNA was extracted with the RNeasy kit and 0.5 to 1 ug was reverse transcribed using random hexamers. TCRdb reran the public reads through fastp at Q25 and MiXCR, keeping productive beta chains. Rows with a matching CDR3 protein are joined into one entry that keeps the most common DNA and genes. This sample holds about 150,000 distinct CDR3 sequences; 85% to 95% were observed only once. The leading ten clones occupy more than 0.15% of the sample. Sequenced material: CD8+ T cells from PBMCs. These receptors were obtained from a human donor with Susac syndrome.

CDR3 in amino acids: CASSPSGRTEQYF. CDR3 nucleotide sequence: TGTGCCAGCAGCCCCTCGGGCCGGACCGAGCAGTACTTC. The V gene is TRBV9, the J gene TRBJ2-7; no reliable D call. Per the germline V gene, CDR1 is SGDLS and CDR2 is YYNGEE. This CDR3 is 13 amino acids long. V lost 4 bases and J lost 6, with 14 bases in between. Variable domain in full (rest from reference TRBV9 and TRBJ2-7): DSGVTQTPKHLITATGQRVTLRCSPRSGDLSVYWYQQSLDQGLQFLIQYYNGEERAKGNILERFSAQQFPDLHSELNLSSLELGDSALYFCASSPSGRTEQYFGPGTRLTVT.

The chain has TRBV7-6 and TRBJ2-1; D might be TRBD1 or TRBD2, each matching 6 bases. CDR1 is SGHVS and CDR2 is FNYEAQ in the germline V gene. CDR3 length: 15 residues. Trimming left V 5 bases short and J 7 bases short, with 18 bases between. The CDR3 coding sequence is TGTGCCAGCAGCCCAGGAGGGGGGCCGCTGAATGAGCAGTTCTTC. It encodes CASSPGGGPLNEQFF.

The V call is TRBV28, the J call TRBJ1-2; 8 bases line up with TRBD1. J was trimmed by 7 bases and V by 6 bases; bases with no gene match: 7. Germline CDR1 is MDHEN and CDR2 is SYDVKM. The CDR3 covers 13 residues. The CDR3 loop is CASSPDRVGGYTF. DNA for the CDR3: TGTGCCAGCAGCCCGGACAGGGTGGGTGGCTACACCTTC.

CDR3 bases: TGCGCCAGCAGTGGAGGAGGAACCTCTGGAAACACCATATATTTT. This encodes CASSGGGTSGNTIYF. This sequence joins TRBV10-2 and TRBJ1-3; D unresolved. Germline CDR1 is WSHSY and CDR2 is SAAADI. This CDR3 comprises 15 residues. Trimming took 4 bases from V and 0 from J, leaving 10 bases between them.

Concerning this clonotype: The junction does not match germline at one end; this may be a read error. The chain links TRBV2 to TRBJ2-1; no definite D call. The CDR3 covers 10 residues. Germline V lookup: CDR1 SNHLY, CDR2 FYNNEI. The CDR3 protein is CASSDLSRIF. CDR3 sequence (DNA): TGTGCCAGCAGTGACTTATCTCGGATCTTC.

This chain links TRBV3-1 with TRBJ2-1; possible D gene TRBD1, 6 bases. V lost 1 base and J 6 bases, leaving 16 bases between the germline ends. The germline V gene has CDR1 LGHDT and CDR2 YNNKEL (reference sequence). This CDR3 is 16 amino acids long. The DNA of the CDR3 is TGTGCCAGCAGCCAAGCCGACAGGTCAGACGGCAATGAGCAGTTCTTC. It translates to CASSQADRSDGNEQFF.

This rearrangement joins TRBV10-3 to TRBJ1-1; D call uncertain. Trimming cost V 2 bases and J 7 bases, with 11 bases left between them. The germline V gene encodes CDR1 ENHRY and CDR2 SYGVKD. The CDR3 extends over 13 amino acids. The CDR3 sequence is CAISEISRGEAFF. The CDR3 bases are TGTGCCATCAGTGAGATTTCGCGTGGTGAAGCTTTCTTT.

This clonotype was observed once. J is TRBJ2-7 and V is TRBV24-1, with D perhaps assigned TRBD1 or TRBD2 (6 bases each). The CDR3 runs 16 residues. V lost 3 bases to trimming and J lost 4 bases, with 18 bases between them. Germline values: CDR1 KGHDR, CDR2 SFDVKD. The CDR3 nucleotides are TGTGCCACCAGTGATCCCCACGGGGGCCGTTGTTACGAGCAGTACTTC. As protein: CATSDPHGGRCYEQYF.

V and J are TRBV20-1 and TRBJ2-1; 7 bases are shared with TRBD2. The germline gives CDR1 DFQATT, CDR2 SNEGSKA (reference sequence). Trimming at V came to 0 bases and at J to 2 bases, leaving 7 bases not matched to a gene. The CDR3 length is 16 residues. The DNA of the CDR3 is TGCAGTGCTAGAGACCTAGCGGAGATAACCTACAATGAGCAGTTCTTC. Amino acid sequence: CSARDLAEITYNEQFF.

This clonotype was picked up one time. The chain recombines TRBV11-2 with TRBJ2-3, with D tentatively TRBD1 (6 bases). This CDR3 contains 15 residues. Trimming left V 5 bases short and J 5 bases short, with 17 bases between. Germline V gene sequence: CDR1 SGHAT, CDR2 FQNNGV. The CDR3 reads CASSLWDTEGDTQYF. The CDR3 nucleotides read TGTGCCAGCAGCCTGTGGGACACAGAGGGAGATACGCAGTATTTT. Looking up the rest from reference TRBV11-2 and TRBJ2-3 gives the full variable domain: EAGVAQSPRYKIIEKRQSVAFWCNPISGHATLYWYQQILGQGPKLLIQFQNNGVVDDSQLPKDRFSAERLKGVDSTLKIQPAKLEDSAVYLCASSLWDTEGDTQYFGPGTRLTVL.

This clonotype was detected once. J is TRBJ1-2 and V is TRBV7-9; a weak D match, TRBD1 (6 bases). Per germline, CDR1 SEHNR and CDR2 FQNEAQ (reference sequence). Trimming shortened V by 6 bases and J by 3 bases, and 17 bases separated the two germline ends. The CDR3 has 15 amino acids. CDR3 DNA: TGTGCCAGCAGAAAACTCCCACAGGGTGACTATGGCTACACCTTC. Amino acids: CASRKLPQGDYGYTF. The variable domain in full, with the rest retrieved from reference TRBV7-9 and TRBJ1-2, is DTGVSQNPRHKITKRGQNVTFRCDPISEHNRLYWYRQTLGQGPEFLTYFQNEAQLEKSRLLSDRFSAERPKGSFSTLEIQRTEQGDSAMYLCASRKLPQGDYGYTFGSGTRLTVV.

J is TRBJ2-5 and V is TRBV28, with TRBD1 matching 7 bases. Unmatched junction bases numbered 12, after V lost 3 bases and J lost 5 bases. Germline V gene lookup returns CDR1 MDHEN and CDR2 SYDVKM. The CDR3 extends over 16 amino acids. This CDR3 reads CASSFGDSGEGETQYF. DNA for the CDR3: TGTGCCAGCAGTTTTGGGGACAGTGGAGAGGGGGAGACCCAGTACTTC.

The rearrangement uses TRBV28 and TRBJ2-7; possible D gene TRBD1, 7 bases. Germline assignment: CDR1 MDHEN and CDR2 SYDVKM. The V end lost 5 bases, the J end lost 4 bases, and 15 bases lay between the germline ends. The length of the CDR3 is 14 residues. CDR3: CASSPRGTEYEQYF. As DNA, the CDR3 is TGTGCCAGCAGTCCCCGGGGGACAGAATACGAGCAGTACTTC.

The chain couples TRBV4-1 to TRBJ2-7; no clear D gene. Trimming took 4 bases from V and 0 from J, leaving 7 bases between them. The germline gives CDR1 MGHRA, CDR2 YSYEKL. CDR3 length: 13 residues. CDR3 coding DNA: TGCGCCAGCAGCCCAATTGACTCCTACGAGCAGTACTTC. It encodes CASSPIDSYEQYF.

This chain uses TRBV20-1 with TRBJ2-2; no definite D call. The ends were cut back, 3 bases at V and 3 bases at J, with 8 bases in the middle. CDR3 length equals 13 residues. Per the germline V gene, CDR1 is DFQATT and CDR2 is SNEGSKA (reference sequence). In DNA form, the CDR3 reads TGCAGTGCTAGTAGTCACGACACCGGGGAGCTGTTTTTT. It yields the protein CSASSHDTGELFF.

The chain recombines TRBV6-5 with TRBJ1-4; TRBD1 aligns across 7 bases. This CDR3 is built from 14 residues. V shed 3 bases and J 6 bases; nucleotides not matched to a gene: 4. Germline CDR1 and CDR2: MNHEY and SVGAGI. The CDR3 coding sequence is TGTGCCAGCAGTTATGACAGGGCATATGAAAAACTGTTTTTT. Protein: CASSYDRAYEKLFF.

V gene TRBV12-3 or TRBV12-4 combines with J gene TRBJ1-2; the D gene is possibly TRBD1 (5 bases). The CDR3 runs to 18 residues. The germline V and J ends were trimmed by 5 bases and 4 bases, with 26 bases remaining between them. The DNA for the CDR3 is TGTGCCAGCAGTGCCCCTCTGACCGGGGACTCCGTTGGCTATGGCTACACCTTC. Its translation: CASSAPLTGDSVGYGYTF.

The chain links TRBV6-1 to TRBJ1-1; tentative D call: TRBD1 (5 bases). The CDR3 is 16 residues long. The germline gives CDR1 MNHNS, CDR2 SASEGT. V was pared by 9 bases and J by 3 bases, with 23 bases between. The CDR3 bases are TGTGCCAGTTATTCTATAGGGGCCGCGAGGCACACTGAAGCTTTCTTT. Translating it yields CASYSIGAARHTEAFF.

V is TRBV29-1 and J is TRBJ2-1, with D possibly being TRBD2 (7 bases). The V end lost 7 bases, the J end lost 0 bases, and 13 bases lay between the germline ends. The CDR3 sequence is 14 residues long. Germline loops: CDR1 SQVTM, CDR2 ANQGSEA. CDR3 sequence reads: CSALADSSYNEQFF. The CDR3 DNA sequence: TGCAGCGCCCTAGCGGACAGCTCCTACAATGAGCAGTTCTTC.

The chain recombines TRBV19 with TRBJ1-1; TRBD1 matches 9 bases. CDR3 length: 17 residues. Germline lookup yields CDR1 LNHDA and CDR2 SQIVND (reference sequence). J gave up 0 bases and V 4 bases, and 9 bases lay outside the gene matches. The CDR3 DNA is TGTGCCAGTAGTACTTCGCCGGGACAGGGATTGAACACTGAAGCTTTCTTT. It yields the protein CASSTSPGQGLNTEAFF.

The chain is built from TRBV11-2 and TRBJ2-3; D might be TRBD1 (5 bases). The CDR3 is 13 residues long. The V gene lost 4 bases and the J gene lost 3 bases, with 8 bases spanning the gap. Looked up from germline, CDR1 is SGHAT and CDR2 is FQNNGV. The CDR3 DNA sequence: TGTGCCAGCAGCTCCAGGGTTACAGATACGCAGTATTTT. Translation: CASSSRVTDTQYF.